This record covers a single T cell receptor (beta chain). TCRdb independently ran MiXCR on the RT-PCR reads; one entry per CDR3 protein. This sample has fewer than 350,000 distinct CDR3 sequences, with 20% to 25% found just once. These data are taken from a study of response to subunit inactivated influenza vaccine. Germline values: CDR1 SQVTM, CDR2 ANQGSEA. The CDR3 is 12 residues long. The germline V and J ends were trimmed by 4 bases and 5 bases, with 11 bases remaining between them. The chain uses TRBV29-1 and TRBJ1-1; possible D gene TRBD1, 5 bases. The material sequenced was PBMCs from blood, taken approximately 20 months after vaccination. The sequence was obtained from a man aged 45 to 75 who received an inactivated influenza vaccine. The CDR3 bases are TGCAGCGTTGGCAGGGCTAGGACTGAAGCTTTCTTT. It codes for CSVGRARTEAFF.